These 22 T cell receptor beta chains share one sample of origin, sequenced in a study of resident and recirculating memory T cells in vitiligo. TCRdb's table, derived via immunoSEQ multiplex PCR, lists solely in-frame clones and lacks some. The sample records 55,000 to 75,000 clones, approximately 89% being singletons. The source material was blood. Every receptor here comes from a male donor with vitiligo.

J is TRBJ2-5 and V is TRBV5-1; TRBD1 matches at 8 bases. V shed 3 bases, J shed 1 base, and the junction held 2 bases outside the gene matches. The CDR3 has 14 residues. Germline loops: CDR1 SGHRS, CDR2 YFSETQ. CDR3 sequence reads: CASSSQGVQETQYF. The CDR3 bases are TGCGCCAGCAGCTCACAGGGGGTCCAAGAGACCCAGTACTTC.

CDR3 loop: CASSYSWGLDTGELFF. In nucleotides, the CDR3 is TGTGCCAGCAGTTACTCCTGGGGCTTGGACACCGGGGAGCTGTTTTTT. The chain uses TRBV6-5 and TRBJ2-2; tentatively, D is TRBD1 (5 bases). CDR3 length: 16 residues. Germline assignment: CDR1 MNHEY and CDR2 SVGAGI. V shed 0 bases and J shed 3 bases, with 11 bases lying between them.

The sample holds one count of this clone. The V call is TRBV5-6, the J call TRBJ1-5, with TRBD1 identical over 7 bases. The CDR3 is 15 amino acids. The V gene's germline CDR1 is SGHDT and CDR2 YYEEEE. After removal of 4 bases from V and 4 bases from J, the junction contained 8 bases not matched to a gene. CDR3 DNA sequence: TGTGCCAGCAGCACATGGGACAGACCTAATCAGCCCCAGCATTTT. Translating gives CASSTWDRPNQPQHF.

The chain employs TRBV27 and TRBJ2-7; TRBD1 aligns across 7 bases. The V gene end was trimmed by 5 bases and the J gene end by 5 bases; junction bases not matched to a gene: 9. CDR3 length equals 14 residues. Germline V gene data show CDR1 as MNHEY and CDR2 as SMNVEV (reference sequence). CDR3 sequence (DNA): TGTGCCAGCAGTAACATAGGGGGCCCCCACGAGCAGTACTTC. Translated, it gives CASSNIGGPHEQYF.

The V and J genes are TRBV7-9 and TRBJ2-7, with D perhaps TRBD1 (6 bases). The CDR3 runs to 15 residues. V lost 3 bases and J lost 3, with 15 bases in between. Germline lookup yields CDR1 SEHNR and CDR2 FQNEAQ (reference sequence). The CDR3 nucleotides are TGTGCCAGCAGCTTCCCACTTCAGGGGCACTACGAGCAGTACTTC. As protein: CASSFPLQGHYEQYF.

J is TRBJ2-5 and V is TRBV27; 13 nucleotides match TRBD2. Germline-derived CDR1 and CDR2 are MNHEY and SMNVEV (reference sequence). With 4 bases clipped from V and 2 bases from J, the junction kept 7 bases outside the gene matches. The CDR3 has 17 amino acids. CDR3 nucleotides: TGTGCCAGCAGTTCTGGACTAGCGGGGGATTTACAAGAGACCCAGTACTTC. Encoded protein: CASSSGLAGDLQETQYF.

The chain uses TRBV7-3 and TRBJ1-6; 7 bases line up with TRBD1. The length of the CDR3 is 16 residues. Germline-derived CDR1 and CDR2 are SGHTA and FQGTGA. Trimming at V came to 2 bases and at J to 6 bases, leaving 7 bases not matched to a gene. The CDR3 protein is CASSLLGGGGNSPLHF. Here the CDR3 DNA reads TGTGCCAGCAGCTTATTAGGGGGCGGTGGTAATTCACCCCTCCACTTT. The variable domain in full, completed from reference TRBV7-3 and TRBJ1-6, reads GAGVSQTPSNKVTEKGKYVELRCDPISGHTALYWYRQSLGQGPEFLIYFQGTGAADDSGLPNDRFFAVRPEGSVSTLKIQRTERGDSAVYLCASSLLGGGGNSPLHFGNGTRLTVT.

The chain combines TRBV7-2 with TRBJ1-2, with TRBD1 matching 10 bases. J gave up 4 bases and V 4 bases, and 12 bases lay outside the gene matches. CDR3 size: 17 residues. Looked up from germline, CDR1 is SGHTA and CDR2 is FQGNSA. CDR3 bases: TGTGCCAGCAGCTGGCCTAGACAGGGGGCTCCCTTCTATGGCTACACCTTC. Translating gives CASSWPRQGAPFYGYTF. Full variable domain (rest looked up from reference TRBV7-2 and TRBJ1-2): GAGVSQSPSNKVTEKGKDVELRCDPISGHTALYWYRQSLGQGLEFLIYFQGNSAPDKSGLPSDRFSAERTGGSVSTLTIQRTQQEDSAVYLCASSWPRQGAPFYGYTFGSGTRLTVV.

CDR3 loop: CASSQDQTYEQYF. DNA for the CDR3: TGCGCCAGCAGCCAAGACCAGACCTACGAGCAGTACTTC. The V gene is TRBV4-3, the J gene TRBJ2-7; D gene ambiguous. This CDR3 is 13 amino acids long. Germline assignment: CDR1 LGHNA and CDR2 YSLEER. The V end was cut by 0 bases, the J end by 2 bases, with 5 bases between.

The chain has TRBV6-1 and TRBJ1-5; 7 bases match TRBD1. V shed 6 bases and J 6 bases; nucleotides not matched to a gene: 11. Looked up from germline, CDR1 is MNHNS and CDR2 is SASEGT. The CDR3 runs 15 residues. DNA of the CDR3: TGTGCCAGCAGAAATAATAGGGACAGTACTCAGCCCCAGCATTTT. The encoded protein is CASRNNRDSTQPQHF.

V gene TRBV7-9 combines with J gene TRBJ2-3, with TRBD1 matching 7 bases. Germline V CDR1 and CDR2: SEHNR, FQNEAQ (reference sequence). J gave up 2 bases and V 5 bases, and 10 bases lay outside the gene matches. This CDR3 contains 16 residues. CDR3: CASSPGQAQVTDTQYF. The CDR3 DNA reads TGTGCCAGCAGCCCTGGACAGGCCCAGGTCACAGATACGCAGTATTTT.

The gene calls are TRBV7-2 and TRBJ1-4; 8 bases are shared with TRBD1. CDR1 SGHTA and CDR2 FQGNSA come from the germline V gene. The V segment lost 6 bases and the J segment 4 bases; nucleotides outside the gene matches: 4. The CDR3 length is 14 residues. In DNA, the CDR3 is TGTGCCAGCAGGGGGACAGGACGTAATGAAAAACTGTTTTTT. Protein sequence: CASRGTGRNEKLFF.

The J gene is TRBJ2-7, the V gene TRBV6-5; 10 positions agree with TRBD1. The CDR3 spans 16 residues. The ends lost 2 bases at V and 0 bases at J; junction bases unmatched: 4. CDR1 is MNHEY, CDR2 SVGAGI, per germline. This CDR3 reads CASSYGTGVPSYEQYF. The CDR3 DNA reads TGTGCCAGCAGTTACGGGACAGGGGTACCCTCCTACGAGCAGTACTTC.

This clone showed up just once. The CDR3 nucleotides are TGTGCCAGCAGCCAAGGAGACCAGGGGGGACAAGAGACCCAGTACTTC. Residues: CASSQGDQGGQETQYF. V usage is TRBV4-2 and J usage is TRBJ2-5, with D perhaps matching TRBD1 (7 bases). Germline V lookup: CDR1 LGHNA, CDR2 YNFKEQ. There are 16 residues in the CDR3. V was trimmed by 1 base and J by 2 bases, leaving 14 bases between them.

The chain is built from TRBV23-1 and TRBJ1-1; 10 bases map to TRBD1. TRBV23-1 is an ORF, with its function uncertain. The CDR3 consists of 15 residues. The junction had 4 bases not matched to a gene; V was cut back by 5 bases and J by 1 base. CDR3 sequence (DNA): TGCGCCAGCAGTAGGACAGGGGGGCGGAACACTGAAGCTTTCTTT. It codes for CASSRTGGRNTEAFF.

On this clone itself: It is unclear where the CDR3 begins or ends on the DNA, so no DNA is shown, and the CDR3 is as TCRdb lists it. The rearrangement joins TRBV27 to TRBJ1-1; TRBD1 is taken as the D call from the table, unchecked against the DNA. Germline CDR1 MNHEY, CDR2 SMNVEV (reference sequence). 18 amino acids form the CDR3, both terminal residues included. The CDR3: CASSTSTGRGVMRSEAFF.

The chain recombines TRBV30 with TRBJ2-3; possibly TRBD1 for D (6 bases). CDR1 GTSNPN and CDR2 SVGIG come from the germline V gene (reference sequence). Trimming removed 6 bases at V and 6 bases at J, with 16 bases between. CDR3 length equals 13 residues. CDR3 nucleotides: TGTGCCTGCGGGACACTTGATTGGGATACGCAGTATTTT. This sequence encodes CACGTLDWDTQYF. The variable domain in full, completed from reference TRBV30 and TRBJ2-3, reads SQTIHQWPATLVQPVGSPLSLECTVEGTSNPNLYWYRQAAGRGLQLLFYSVGIGQISSEVPQNLSASRPQDRQFILSSKKLLLSDSGFYLCACGTLDWDTQYFGPGTRLTVL.

The V gene is TRBV5-1, the J gene TRBJ2-3; the match to TRBD2 covers 9 bases. The ends lost 4 bases at V and 3 bases at J; junction bases unmatched: 6. Germline CDR1 and CDR2: SGHRS and YFSETQ. This CDR3 is built from 15 residues. CDR3 DNA sequence: TGCGCCAGCAGCCTCGAGGGACTAGCAACAGATACGCAGTATTTT. Amino acids: CASSLEGLATDTQYF.

This chain uses TRBV9 with TRBJ2-3; the D gene is possibly TRBD2 (5 bases). Germline CDR1 is SGDLS and CDR2 is YYNGEE. This CDR3 region has 13 residues. The ends were cut back, 4 bases at V and 4 bases at J, with 10 bases in the middle. In nucleotides, the CDR3 is TGTGCCAGCAGCAAGGACTGGTCAGATACGCAGTATTTT. This sequence encodes CASSKDWSDTQYF.

The J gene is TRBJ2-1, the V gene TRBV7-9; D is unresolved. V was cut by 1 base and J by 5 bases, with 3 bases left in between. Germline V gene lookup returns CDR1 SEHNR and CDR2 FQNEAQ (reference sequence). The CDR3 is made up of 12 amino acids. CDR3 in amino acids: CASSLVDNEQFF. DNA for the CDR3: TGTGCCAGCAGCTTAGTCGACAATGAGCAGTTCTTC.

This chain joins TRBV6-6 and TRBJ2-7; 7 nucleotides agree with TRBD1. This CDR3 has 13 amino acids. From germline, CDR1 is MNHNY and CDR2 SVGAGI (reference sequence). V dropped 6 bases and J dropped 1; count of bases not matched to a gene: 3. The CDR3 is CASSTRGSYEQYF. DNA for the CDR3: TGTGCCAGCAGCACCAGGGGGTCCTACGAGCAGTACTTC.

The rearrangement joins TRBV4-2 to TRBJ2-7; weak D call: TRBD2 (6 bases). CDR1 and CDR2 (germline): LGHNA, YNFKEQ. The CDR3 totals 18 residues. Trimming removed 4 bases at V and 3 bases at J, with 25 bases between. DNA for the CDR3: TGTGCCAGCAGCCCCGACGTCGAGGACTACCGTACTCACTACGAGCAGTACTTC. This sequence encodes CASSPDVEDYRTHYEQYF.